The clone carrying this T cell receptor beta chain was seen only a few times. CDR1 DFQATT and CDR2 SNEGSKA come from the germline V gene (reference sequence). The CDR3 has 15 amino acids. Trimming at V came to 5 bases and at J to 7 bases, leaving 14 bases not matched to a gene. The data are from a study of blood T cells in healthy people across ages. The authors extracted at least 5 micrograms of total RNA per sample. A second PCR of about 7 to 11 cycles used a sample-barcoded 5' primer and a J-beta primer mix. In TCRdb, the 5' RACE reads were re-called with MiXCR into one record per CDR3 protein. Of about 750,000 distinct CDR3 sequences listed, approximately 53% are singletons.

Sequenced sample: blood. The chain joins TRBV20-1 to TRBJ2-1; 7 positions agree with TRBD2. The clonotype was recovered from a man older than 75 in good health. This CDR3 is CSARSLGGSGNEQFF. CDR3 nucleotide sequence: TGCAGTGCTCGCTCGCTGGGCGGGAGCGGAAATGAGCAGTTCTTC.